The 18 T cell receptor beta chains below were found in one sample sequenced in a study of post-analysis software for immune sequencing data. The authors incorporated unique molecular identifiers into the TCR beta cDNA libraries. From the PCR reads, TCRdb called clonotypes with MiXCR, one entry per CDR3 protein. This sample yields approximately 630,000 distinct CDR3 sequences, of which 55% to 70% are seen a single time; over 9% belongs to the top ten. The antigens these receptors bind are not known. Findings and caveats of the study: TRBV5-6, TRBV5-1 and TRBV20-1 belonged to a set of five TRBV segments that were more frequent in patients than controls.

The sample consisted of blood. Receptors originate from a girl aged 2-10 years with multiple sclerosis.

The CDR3 spells CASSSSGSSSYNEQFF. The CDR3 nucleotides read TGTGCCAGCAGCTCCTCGGGCTCGAGCTCCTACAATGAGCAGTTCTTC. The rearrangement links TRBV7-3 to TRBJ2-1; D not resolved. The V gene's germline CDR1 is SGHTA and CDR2 FQGTGA. V dropped 4 bases and J dropped 0 bases, with 13 bases sitting between them. CDR3 length: 16 amino acids.

The V call is TRBV5-5, the J call TRBJ2-1; 7 nucleotides agree with TRBD2. V lost 4 bases, J lost 0 bases, and 10 bases stayed unmatched. Germline V gene lookup returns CDR1 SGHKS and CDR2 YYEKEE (reference sequence). This CDR3 has 17 residues. CDR3 sequence reads: CASSPTSVPSSYNEQFF. In DNA form, the CDR3 reads TGTGCCAGCAGCCCTACTAGCGTCCCGAGCTCCTACAATGAGCAGTTCTTC. Drawing the rest from reference TRBV5-5 and TRBJ2-1, the complete variable domain is DAGVTQSPTHLIKTRGQQVTLRCSPISGHKSVSWYQQVLGQGPQFIFQYYEKEERGRGNFPDRFSARQFPNYSSELNVNALLLGDSALYLCASSPTSVPSSYNEQFFGPGTRLTVL.

The V call is TRBV15, the J call TRBJ1-2; possible D gene TRBD1, 5 bases. V gave up 0 bases and J gave up 7 bases, with 21 bases separating them. Germline-derived CDR1 and CDR2 are LNHNV and YYDKDF (reference sequence). The CDR3 has 17 amino acids. The CDR3 sequence is CATSRDSARDLVGGYTF. The CDR3 DNA reads as TGTGCCACCAGCAGAGACAGCGCTCGGGACTTGGTCGGTGGCTACACCTTC.

The chain recombines TRBV12-3 or TRBV12-4 with TRBJ1-2; D ambiguous. Trimming removed 2 bases at V and 8 bases at J, with 12 bases between. This CDR3 has 13 amino acids. The CDR3 nucleotides are TGTGCCAGCAGTTTAAAACAGTCGGGAGGCTACACCTTC. It specifies CASSLKQSGGYTF.

This rearrangement joins TRBV11-2 to TRBJ2-1, with D uncertain. Trimming took off 4 bases at V and 11 bases at J, with 9 bases between the two ends. Germline loops: CDR1 SGHAT, CDR2 FQNNGV. The length of the CDR3 is 11 residues. For the CDR3, the DNA is TGTGCCAGCAGCTCCCCAGGAAAGCAGTTCTTC. Amino acid sequence: CASSSPGKQFF.

The rearrangement links TRBV7-2 to TRBJ2-6; the D gene is possibly TRBD1 (5 bases). Germline CDR1 and CDR2: SGHTA and FQGNSA. V gave up 5 bases and J gave up 2 bases, with 13 bases separating them. The CDR3 sequence is 16 residues long. The CDR3: CASSQIGHPGANVLTF. DNA of the CDR3: TGTGCCAGCAGCCAAATAGGACATCCTGGGGCCAACGTCCTGACTTTC.

V usage is TRBV5-1 and J usage is TRBJ1-1; the D gene is possibly TRBD1 (5 bases). Germline V CDR1 and CDR2: SGHRS, YFSETQ. Trimming cost V 0 bases and J 1 base, with 10 bases left between them. This CDR3 has 15 residues. For the CDR3, the DNA is TGCGCCAGCAGCTTGGAGGGACCTCGGAACACTGAAGCTTTCTTT. Protein sequence: CASSLEGPRNTEAFF.

In DNA, the CDR3 is TGCGCCAGCAGTAAGGGACTAGCGGGGGGGACTCAAGAGACCCAGTACTTC. Residues: CASSKGLAGGTQETQYF. This chain connects TRBV4-3 to TRBJ2-5; 16 bases are a match to TRBD2. The junction had 6 bases not matched to a gene; V was cut back by 6 bases and J by 2 bases. Germline CDR1 LGHNA, CDR2 YSLEER. The length of the CDR3 is 17 residues.

This chain links TRBV5-1 with TRBJ2-3; D is uncertain. Germline V gene data show CDR1 as SGHRS and CDR2 as YFSETQ. Trimming took 0 bases from V and 5 from J, leaving 10 bases between them. The CDR3 extends over 14 amino acids. DNA of the CDR3: TGCGCCAGCAGCTTGGTCCCGATTGGAGATACGCAGTATTTT. This sequence encodes CASSLVPIGDTQYF.

The CDR3 is CASSLLGVSEAFF. CDR3 DNA: TGCGCCAGCAGCTTGCTGGGCGTTAGTGAAGCTTTCTTT. The V and J genes are TRBV5-1 and TRBJ1-1; D ambiguous. The length of the CDR3 is 13 residues. Between the trimmed V and J ends, which lost 1 base and 7 bases, there was a span of 11 bases. Germline CDR1 SGHRS, CDR2 YFSETQ.

The chain carries TRBV4-2 and TRBJ2-1, with 11 bases matching TRBD2. The CDR3 spans 17 residues. With V trimmed by 1 base and J by 9 bases, 11 bases remained unmatched. CDR1 LGHNA and CDR2 YNFKEQ come from the germline V gene. DNA for the CDR3: TGTGCCAGCAGCCAAGTGGGTCTAGCGGGGGGCGGGATTGAGCAGTTCTTC. It yields the protein CASSQVGLAGGGIEQFF.

The table lists this clonotype with a count of one. V gene TRBV21-1 combines with J gene TRBJ2-1; no DNA check was done on the table's D call, TRBD1. TRBV21-1 is a known pseudogene. This CDR3 has 16 amino acids. CDR3 nucleotides: TGTGCCAGCAGCAAAGCGGGGAAGGGGGGGTACAATGAGCAGTTCTTC. Protein product: CASSKAGKGGYNEQFF.

This rearrangement joins TRBV9 to TRBJ2-5; 7 positions match TRBD1. CDR1 is SGDLS and CDR2 is YYNGEE in the germline V gene. There are 12 residues in the CDR3. The J segment lost 4 bases and the V segment lost 3 bases, leaving 0 bases of the junction unmatched. CDR3 amino acids: CASSDRGETQYF. The DNA for the CDR3 is TGTGCCAGCAGCGACAGGGGAGAGACCCAGTACTTC. Filled out from reference TRBV9 and TRBJ2-5, the complete variable domain reads DSGVTQTPKHLITATGQRVTLRCSPRSGDLSVYWYQQSLDQGLQFLIQYYNGEERAKGNILERFSAQQFPDLHSELNLSSLELGDSALYFCASSDRGETQYFGPGTRLLVL.

The V call is TRBV7-2, the J call TRBJ1-2; D is uncertain. The CDR3 covers 13 residues. The germline CDR1 and CDR2 sequences are SGHTA and FQGNSA. Trimming removed 5 bases at V and 4 bases at J, with 11 bases between. CDR3 region: CASSPLLGYGYTF. The DNA of the CDR3 is TGTGCCAGCAGCCCCTTGCTGGGCTATGGCTACACCTTC.

V gene TRBV4-3 combines with J gene TRBJ2-5; 7 nucleotides line up with TRBD2. The trim removed 3 bases at V and 2 bases at J, leaving 6 bases unmatched. This CDR3 comprises 15 residues. Germline V gives CDR1 LGHNA, CDR2 YSLEER. CDR3 amino acids: CASSQERTRQETQYF. CDR3 nucleotides: TGCGCCAGCAGCCAGGAACGGACTAGGCAAGAGACCCAGTACTTC.

The CDR3: CASSPLGDNTDTQYF. The CDR3 region has the DNA TGTGCCAGCAGTCCTCTAGGGGACAACACAGATACGCAGTATTTT. This chain connects TRBV12-3 or TRBV12-4 to TRBJ2-3; maybe TRBD1 (6 bases). The V end was cut by 5 bases, the J end by 2 bases, with 14 bases between. The CDR3 contains 15 residues.

A few counts support this clonotype. One junction end does not reproduce the germline sequence, and a read error may be involved. V and J are TRBV5-1 and TRBJ2-1; weak D call: TRBD1 (6 bases). Germline lookup yields CDR1 SGHRS and CDR2 YFSETQ. CDR3 length: 13 amino acids. CDR3 amino acids: CASSLQGVNEQFF. For the CDR3, the DNA is TGCGCCAGCAGCTTACAGGGAGTAAATGAACAGTTCTTC.

The CDR3 protein is CASSLAILPRGPQETQYF. The CDR3 DNA is TGTGCCAGCAGTTTAGCGATACTACCGCGGGGGCCACAAGAGACCCAGTACTTC. The chain combines TRBV12-3 or TRBV12-4 with TRBJ2-5; possible D gene TRBD2, 7 bases. The V gene lost 0 bases and the J gene lost 2 bases, with 19 bases spanning the gap. The CDR3 contains 18 residues.